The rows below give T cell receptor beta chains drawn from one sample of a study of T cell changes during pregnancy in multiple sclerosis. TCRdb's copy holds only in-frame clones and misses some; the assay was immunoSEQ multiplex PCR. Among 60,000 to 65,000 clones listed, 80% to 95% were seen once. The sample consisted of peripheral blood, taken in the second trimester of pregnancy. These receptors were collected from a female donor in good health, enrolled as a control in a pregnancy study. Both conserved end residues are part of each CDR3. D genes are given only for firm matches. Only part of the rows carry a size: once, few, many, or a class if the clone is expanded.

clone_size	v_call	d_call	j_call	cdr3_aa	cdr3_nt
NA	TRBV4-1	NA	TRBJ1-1	CASSHASQGGGTEAFF	TGCGCCAGCAGCCACGCCAGTCAGGGTGGCGGCACTGAAGCTTTCTTT
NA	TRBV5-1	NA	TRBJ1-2	CASSLAPQGYVYGYTF	TGCGCCAGCAGCTTGGCCCCCCAGGGATATGTCTATGGCTACACCTTC
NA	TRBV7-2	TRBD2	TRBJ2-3	CASRPSGSTDTQYF	TGTGCCAGCAGGCCTAGCGGGAGCACAGATACGCAGTATTTT
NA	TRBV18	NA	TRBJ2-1	CASSAPGGSYNEQFF	TGTGCCAGCTCAGCCCCAGGAGGGTCCTACAATGAGCAGTTCTTC
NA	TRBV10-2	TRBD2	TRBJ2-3	CASILAGGLTDTQYF	TGCGCCAGCATCCTAGCGGGGGGGCTCACAGATACGCAGTATTTT
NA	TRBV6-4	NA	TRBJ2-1	CASSYRVANEQFF	TGTGCCAGCAGCTACAGGGTCGCGAATGAGCAGTTCTTC
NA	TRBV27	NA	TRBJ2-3	CASSSTGADTQYF	TGTGCCAGCAGTTCGACGGGTGCAGATACGCAGTATTTT
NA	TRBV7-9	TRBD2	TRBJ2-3	CASSPRGPLAGVRYTQYF	TGTGCCAGCAGCCCTCGAGGGCCTCTAGCGGGAGTTCGATATACGCAGTATTTT
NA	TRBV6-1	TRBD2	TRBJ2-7	CASSEAGGPYEQYF	TGTGCCAGCAGTGAAGCGGGAGGGCCCTACGAGCAGTACTTC
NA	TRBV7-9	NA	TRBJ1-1	CASILDRNTEAFF	TGTGCCAGCATCCTGGACAGGAACACTGAAGCTTTCTTT
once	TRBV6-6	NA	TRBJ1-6	CASSPSGSSYNSPLHF	TGTGCCAGCAGTCCCTCGGGGAGCTCCTATAATTCACCCCTCCACTTT
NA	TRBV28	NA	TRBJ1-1	CATSQGIFQAFF	TGTGCCACTTCACAGGGAATTTTTCAAGCTTTCTTT
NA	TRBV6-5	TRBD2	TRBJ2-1	CASRLGTSGYNEQFF	TGTGCCAGCAGACTAGGGACTAGCGGCTACAATGAGCAGTTCTTC
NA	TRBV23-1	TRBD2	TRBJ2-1	CASGPASGRTYTSYNEQFF	TGCGCCAGTGGTCCAGCTAGCGGGAGAACTTACACCTCCTACAATGAGCAGTTCTTC
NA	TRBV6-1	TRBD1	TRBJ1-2	CASSGGTGEGSYGYTF	TGTGCCAGCAGTGGCGGGACAGGGGAGGGGAGCTATGGCTACACCTTC
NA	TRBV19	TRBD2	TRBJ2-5	CASSLGGAFGETQYF	TGTGCCAGTAGCCTCGGGGGGGCTTTTGGGGAGACCCAGTACTTC
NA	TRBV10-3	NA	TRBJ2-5	CAISPSDKETQYF	TGTGCCATCAGCCCTAGCGACAAAGAGACCCAGTACTTC
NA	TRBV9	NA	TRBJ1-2	CASSAPRRNHFAGGYTF	TGTGCCAGCAGCGCCCCTCGGAGGAATCACTTCGCGGGGGGCTACACCTTC
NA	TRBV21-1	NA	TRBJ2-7	CASSAPPNFSYEQYF	TGTGCCAGCAGCGCCCCCCCGAACTTTTCCTACGAGCAGTACTTC
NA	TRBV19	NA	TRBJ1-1	CASAGSLSKLAEAFF	TGTGCCAGTGCAGGATCCCTCTCGAAGTTAGCTGAAGCTTTCTTT
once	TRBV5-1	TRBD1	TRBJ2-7	CASSLGDRGGEQYF	TGCGCCAGCAGCTTGGGGGACAGGGGGGGCGAGCAGTACTTC
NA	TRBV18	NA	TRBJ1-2	CASSPLREANYGYTF	TGTGCCAGCTCACCGCTCCGGGAAGCTAACTATGGCTACACCTTC
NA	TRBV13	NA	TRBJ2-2	CASSLRLAGELFF	TGTGCCAGCAGCTTAAGACTAGCCGGGGAGCTGTTTTTT